These 21 T cell receptor beta chains were sequenced from one sample in a study of T cell responses to AZD1222 COVID-19 vaccine. Profiled with immunoSEQ multiplex PCR; TCRdb holds only in-frame clones, not every one. Of fewer than 110,000 clones listed, roughly 84% were seen once; the top ten hold more than 1.2%. The sample consisted of peripheral blood, taken on day 0 of AZD1222 vaccination. These receptors were collected from an adult in good health.

This clone was recorded once. The V call is TRBV29-1, the J call TRBJ2-3; 7 positions match TRBD2. CDR1 and CDR2 (germline): SQVTM, ANQGSEA. The CDR3 has 14 amino acids. V lost 4 bases and J lost 0; bases outside the gene matches: 4. For the CDR3, the DNA is TGCAGCGTTGCAACTAGCGTAAGCACAGATACGCAGTATTTT. Translating it yields CSVATSVSTDTQYF.

There are a few counts of this clone. This sequence joins TRBV3-1 (or the pseudogene TRBV3-2) and TRBJ2-7; 7 bases align to TRBD1. The CDR3 loop spans 13 amino acids. V dropped 1 base and J dropped 6; count of bases not matched to a gene: 3. CDR1 is LGHDT, CDR2 YNNKEL, per germline (reference sequence). CDR3 in DNA: TGTGCCAGCAGCCAAGGACAGGGTTTCGAGCAGTACTTC. Protein sequence: CASSQGQGFEQYF.

The chain couples TRBV19 to TRBJ2-1, with a weak D call TRBD2 (6 bases). Trimming shortened V by 5 bases and J by 8 bases, and 10 bases separated the two germline ends. The CDR3 runs to 12 residues. Germline CDR1 and CDR2: LNHDA and SQIVND (reference sequence). CDR3 protein: CASSSWRDEQFF. The CDR3 DNA reads TGTGCCAGTAGTTCTTGGAGGGATGAGCAGTTCTTC.

The rearrangement links TRBV7-9 to TRBJ2-1; D gene ambiguous. Germline V lookup: CDR1 SEHNR, CDR2 FQNEAQ (reference sequence). This CDR3 is built from 18 residues. V was trimmed by 2 bases and J by 0 bases, leaving 17 bases between them. CDR3 sequence: CASSLLWSRLPSYNEQFF. CDR3 DNA sequence: TGTGCCAGCAGCTTATTGTGGAGTAGGCTACCCTCCTACAATGAGCAGTTCTTC.

Here the CDR3 reads CASSFGANTEAFF. CDR3 nucleotides: TGTGCCAGCAGTTTCGGGGCGAACACTGAAGCTTTCTTT. This chain uses TRBV12-3 or TRBV12-4 with TRBJ1-1, with D maybe TRBD1 (5 bases). The CDR3 contains 13 residues. Trimming left V 3 bases short and J 1 base short, with 6 bases between.

CDR3 DNA sequence: TGTGGTAGTCGGCAGGGCGAAAACACCATATATTTT. Encoded protein: CGSRQGENTIYF. The genes are TRBV19 and TRBJ1-3; D is possibly TRBD1 (5 bases). From germline, CDR1 is LNHDA and CDR2 SQIVND (reference sequence). The CDR3 has 12 amino acids.

V and J are TRBV6-5 and TRBJ2-1; a weak D match, TRBD1 (5 bases). CDR3 size: 15 residues. Trimming removed 6 bases at V and 4 bases at J, with 16 bases between. In germline, CDR1 is MNHEY, CDR2 SVGAGI. The CDR3, as DNA: TGTGCCAGCAGAAAGACAGTCCCTCCTTACAATGAGCAGTTCTTC. It codes for CASRKTVPPYNEQFF.

This clone was seen only once. This chain joins TRBV14 and TRBJ2-7; D gene uncertain. Germline V gene lookup returns CDR1 SGHDN and CDR2 FVKESK. The CDR3 has 16 amino acids. V lost 1 base and J 6 bases, leaving 19 bases between the germline ends. The CDR3 reads CASSQGGGVIYSEQYF. The DNA for the CDR3 is TGTGCCAGCAGCCAAGGAGGCGGAGTAATCTACTCCGAGCAGTACTTC.

The chain links TRBV7-9 to TRBJ2-7; 7 bases align to TRBD1. Germline V gene sequence: CDR1 SEHNR, CDR2 FQNEAQ (reference sequence). J was trimmed by 4 bases and V by 3 bases; bases with no gene match: 9. This CDR3 has 15 amino acids. The CDR3 protein is CASSLSGTDGYEQYF. The CDR3 DNA follows: TGTGCCAGCAGCTTGTCCGGGACAGATGGTTACGAGCAGTACTTC. Full variable domain (remainder filled in from reference TRBV7-9 and TRBJ2-7): DTGVSQNPRHKITKRGQNVTFRCDPISEHNRLYWYRQTLGQGPEFLTYFQNEAQLEKSRLLSDRFSAERPKGSFSTLEIQRTEQGDSAMYLCASSLSGTDGYEQYFGPGTRLTVT.

The rearrangement links TRBV28 to TRBJ2-5; D may be TRBD2 (6 bases). Per the germline V gene, CDR1 is MDHEN and CDR2 is SYDVKM. The ends were cut back, 2 bases at V and 1 base at J, with 8 bases in the middle. The CDR3 spans 14 residues. This CDR3 reads CASSLAGGQETQYF. CDR3 DNA: TGTGCCAGCAGTTTAGCCGGGGGCCAAGAGACCCAGTACTTC.

V and J are TRBV5-4 and TRBJ1-1, with 9 bases lining up with TRBD1. The V segment lost 4 bases and the J segment 0 bases; nucleotides outside the gene matches: 7. Germline V gene data show CDR1 as SGHNT and CDR2 as YYREEE (reference sequence). The CDR3 runs 16 residues. DNA for the CDR3: TGTGCCAGCAGCCTGAACAGGGGGCTGATGAACACTGAAGCTTTCTTT. Its protein product is CASSLNRGLMNTEAFF.

The chain employs TRBV18 and TRBJ2-2; 9 bases map to TRBD1. Trimming removed 3 bases from V and 4 bases from J; junction bases left unmatched: 9. The germline V gene encodes CDR1 KGHSH and CDR2 LQKENI. The CDR3 is made up of 17 amino acids. The CDR3 nucleotides read TGTGCCAGCTCACCCCCCGGGACAGGGCTGGGCACCGGGGAGCTGTTTTTT. It yields the protein CASSPPGTGLGTGELFF.

This rearrangement joins TRBV18 to TRBJ1-1, with 7 bases matching TRBD1. The ends lost 3 bases at V and 0 bases at J; junction bases unmatched: 10. The CDR3 loop spans 17 amino acids. From germline, CDR1 is KGHSH and CDR2 LQKENI. The CDR3 DNA reads as TGTGCCAGCTCACCGATGGGACAGAGGGACATGAACACTGAAGCTTTCTTT. Translation gives CASSPMGQRDMNTEAFF.

This clone was observed a single time. J is TRBJ1-2 and V is TRBV21-1; the table's D call, TRBD1, was not checked against the DNA. TRBV21-1 is described as a pseudogene. The CDR3 is 15 amino acids. In DNA, the CDR3 is TGTGCCAGCAGCGCCCGGGACAGGCGAGTCTATGGCTACACCTTC. It translates to CASSARDRRVYGYTF.

The chain recombines TRBV7-9 with TRBJ2-5; 11 bases match TRBD2. Germline values: CDR1 SEHNR, CDR2 FQNEAQ (reference sequence). The CDR3 covers 16 residues. Germline trimming cut 1 base from V and 0 bases from J; bases unmatched to any gene: 1. DNA of the CDR3: TGTGCCAGCAGCTTAGTGACTAGCGGGAACCAAGAGACCCAGTACTTC. Amino acids: CASSLVTSGNQETQYF.

V and J are TRBV5-1 and TRBJ1-1, with D hard to call. The CDR3 length is 12 residues. V shed 6 bases and J shed 6 bases, with 12 bases lying between them. Germline V CDR1 and CDR2: SGHRS, YFSETQ. This CDR3 reads CASMGSGSEAFF. The CDR3 DNA reads TGCGCCAGCATGGGCAGCGGCTCTGAAGCTTTCTTT.

The genes are TRBV3-1 (or the pseudogene TRBV3-2) and TRBJ1-2, with TRBD1 matching 8 bases. The length of the CDR3 is 15 residues. Germline trimming cut 1 base from V and 7 bases from J; bases unmatched to any gene: 8. The germline V gene has CDR1 LGHDT and CDR2 YNNKEL (reference sequence). The CDR3: CASSQAGGRLGGYTF. The CDR3 nucleotides read TGTGCCAGCAGCCAAGCAGGGGGCCGTCTCGGTGGCTACACCTTC.

This clone was seen a single time. The rearrangement uses TRBV7-3 and TRBJ1-2; D is ambiguous. Trimming cost V 5 bases and J 3 bases, with 16 bases left between them. Germline values: CDR1 SGHTA, CDR2 FQGTGA. CDR3 length: 15 amino acids. Here the CDR3 reads CASSPFPTMDYGYTF. The CDR3, as DNA: TGTGCCAGCAGCCCCTTCCCGACTATGGACTATGGCTACACCTTC.

The chain couples TRBV28 to TRBJ1-4; 7 nucleotides line up with TRBD1. The CDR3 contains 15 residues. V lost 5 bases and J lost 4; bases outside the gene matches: 7. Germline CDR1 is MDHEN and CDR2 is SYDVKM. CDR3 loop: CASSRNRGRNEKLFF. CDR3 nucleotides: TGTGCCAGCAGTAGAAACAGGGGTCGTAATGAAAAACTGTTTTTT.

This chain connects TRBV7-2 to TRBJ1-1; 9 bases agree with TRBD1. The ends lost 6 bases at V and 0 bases at J; junction bases unmatched: 2. The CDR3 consists of 14 residues. Germline loops: CDR1 SGHTA, CDR2 FQGNSA. The DNA of the CDR3 is TGTGCCAGCAGTCGGACAGGGGTGAACACTGAAGCTTTCTTT. Translating gives CASSRTGVNTEAFF.

The rearrangement links TRBV11-2 to TRBJ1-6; TRBD1 aligns across 10 bases. V gave up 5 bases and J gave up 9 bases; unmatched junction bases: 10. Germline V gene sequence: CDR1 SGHAT, CDR2 FQNNGV. CDR3 size: 16 residues. CDR3 bases: TGTGCCAGCAGCCTCTCCCCCGGGACAGGGGTTTCACCCCTCCACTTT. It yields the protein CASSLSPGTGVSPLHF.